A single sample is the source of the 20 T cell receptor beta chains below, sequenced in a study of T-cell memory formation after mild COVID-19. TCRdb recomputed calls from the 5' RACE reads with MiXCR, one row per CDR3 protein. The profile shows 350,000 or so distinct CDR3 sequences, approximately 12% of them singletons. Sample: PBMCs or a T cell subset sorted from them (not recorded which). The receptors come from a man younger than 35 who had mild COVID-19 (a few samples of this study predate the infection). Cell type and time point are not known.

This clonotype has just a few counts. The rearrangement joins TRBV7-2 to TRBJ1-1; perhaps TRBD1 as D (6 bases). Trimming pared 3 bases from V and 3 bases from J, leaving 14 bases between. The CDR3 has 15 residues. CDR1 is SGHTA and CDR2 is FQGNSA in the germline V gene. The CDR3 loop reads CASSFSGGAHTEAFF. DNA of the CDR3: TGTGCCAGCAGCTTTAGCGGGGGGGCTCACACTGAAGCTTTCTTT.

The genes are TRBV7-2 and TRBJ1-1; D is undetermined. Trimming took 1 base from V and 7 from J, leaving 7 bases between them. The germline V gene has CDR1 SGHTA and CDR2 FQGNSA. The CDR3 runs to 12 residues. This CDR3 is CASSLGGNEAFF. CDR3 sequence (DNA): TGTGCCAGCAGCTTAGGGGGTAATGAAGCTTTCTTT.

This chain uses TRBV6-2 or TRBV6-3 with TRBJ2-1, with D perhaps assigned TRBD1 or TRBD2 (5 bases each). Trimming removed 6 bases at V and 2 bases at J, with 20 bases between. The length of the CDR3 is 17 residues. Germline-derived CDR1 and CDR2 are MNHEY and SVGEGT. DNA of the CDR3: TGTGCCAGCAGCCAAATGCCGGGACCGAGTGCCTACAATGAGCAGTTCTTC. Protein product: CASSQMPGPSAYNEQFF.

This clonotype turned up a few times. J is TRBJ2-5 and V is TRBV7-2; D not resolved. The CDR3 spans 15 residues. Deletions cut 1 base from V and 5 bases from J, with 14 bases between. Germline-derived CDR1 and CDR2 are SGHTA and FQGNSA. In DNA, the CDR3 is TGTGCCAGCAGCTTAGGATACGGGTACCCCGAGACCCAGTACTTC. Translating it yields CASSLGYGYPETQYF.

Ten or more counts support this clonotype. The chain employs TRBV4-3 and TRBJ2-5; 10 bases agree with TRBD2. V dropped 1 base and J dropped 4; count of bases not matched to a gene: 6. The germline gives CDR1 LGHNA, CDR2 YSLEER. This CDR3 is 16 amino acids long. The CDR3 is CASSQGVAGGGETQYF. CDR3 DNA: TGCGCCAGCAGCCAAGGAGTAGCGGGGGGCGGAGAGACCCAGTACTTC.

This clonotype was seen a handful of times. The J gene is TRBJ1-1, the V gene TRBV12-3 or TRBV12-4, with no clear D. This CDR3 comprises 14 residues. V lost 2 bases, J lost 1 base, and 8 bases lay in between. CDR3 in amino acids: CASSLQDSNTEAFF. Written as DNA, the CDR3 is TGTGCCAGCAGTTTACAGGATTCGAACACTGAAGCTTTCTTT.

This clonotype occurred a few times. Here the CDR3 reads CASSPLGTSGGTNTGELFF. CDR3 DNA sequence: TGTGCCAGCAGCCCCCTGGGGACTAGCGGGGGGACGAACACCGGGGAGCTGTTTTTT. The rearrangement links TRBV4-2 to TRBJ2-2; 15 bases align to TRBD2. This CDR3 comprises 19 residues. Trimming removed 4 bases from V and 0 bases from J; junction bases left unmatched: 6. CDR1 and CDR2 from the germline V gene are LGHNA and YNFKEQ.

This clonotype showed up just a few times. The chain links TRBV21-1 to TRBJ2-7; TRBD2 is taken as the D call from the table, unchecked against the DNA. TRBV21-1 represents a pseudogene. The CDR3 runs 13 residues. CDR3 in amino acids: CASRGTSGDEQYV. DNA of the CDR3: TGTGCCAGCCGTGGGACTAGCGGGGACGAGCAGTACGTC.

The genes are TRBV3-1 and TRBJ2-6, with TRBD1 matching 7 bases. Germline values: CDR1 LGHDT, CDR2 YNNKEL (reference sequence). V was pared by 2 bases and J by 0 bases, with 13 bases of the junction left unmatched. The CDR3 spans 20 residues. As DNA, the CDR3 is TGTGCCAGCAGCCAACGACATCGAGGGCAGGGGGTCTCTGGGGCCAACGTCCTGACTTTC. Translating it yields CASSQRHRGQGVSGANVLTF. Full variable domain (outside the CDR3, taken from reference TRBV3-1 and TRBJ2-6): DTAVSQTPKYLVTQMGNDKSIKCEQNLGHDTMYWYKQDSKKFLKIMFSYNNKELIINETVPNRFSPKSPDKAHLNLHINSLELGDSAVYFCASSQRHRGQGVSGANVLTFGAGSRLTVL.

In its sample, this clonotype was seen a few times. J is TRBJ2-1 and V is TRBV6-1, with D uncertain. CDR3 length equals 15 residues. Per the germline V gene, CDR1 is MNHNS and CDR2 is SASEGT. Trimming removed 1 base from V and 6 bases from J, with 13 bases in between. CDR3 DNA sequence: TGTGCCAGCAGTGAAGTGGGCCTCCTGGGCAATGAGCAGTTCTTC. Translating it yields CASSEVGLLGNEQFF.

This chain links TRBV2 with TRBJ2-2; TRBD2 aligns across 9 bases. The CDR3 is 16 amino acids. With V trimmed by 2 bases and J by 3 bases, 4 bases remained unmatched. The germline gives CDR1 SNHLY, CDR2 FYNNEI. In DNA, the CDR3 is TGTGCCAGCAGTGAATCCGCGGGGGGGTACACCGGGGAGCTGTTTTTT. This translates into CASSESAGGYTGELFF.

The table lists this clonotype with many counts. The chain links TRBV25-1 to TRBJ2-3; 8 nucleotides line up with TRBD2. J lost 1 base, V lost 6 bases, and 3 bases had no gene match. The CDR3 is made up of 14 amino acids. The germline V gene encodes CDR1 MGHDK and CDR2 SYGVNS. The CDR3 nucleotides are TGTGCCAGCAGCCGGGGGGGAGGCACAGATACGCAGTATTTT. It encodes CASSRGGGTDTQYF.

CDR3 sequence: CSVRTGETEAFF. CDR3 nucleotide sequence: TGCAGTGTGAGGACAGGGGAAACTGAAGCTTTCTTT. The chain uses TRBV20-1 and TRBJ1-1, with 9 bases aligning to TRBD1. The V gene's germline CDR1 is DFQATT and CDR2 SNEGSKA (reference sequence). V shed 7 bases and J 5 bases; nucleotides not matched to a gene: 5. The CDR3 totals 12 residues.

In this sample, this clonotype turned up many times. The chain uses TRBV4-3 and TRBJ2-5; 7 bases align to TRBD2. The CDR3 covers 14 residues. With V trimmed by 1 base and J by 3 bases, 2 bases remained unmatched. Germline lookup yields CDR1 LGHNA and CDR2 YSLEER. The DNA of the CDR3 is TGCGCCAGCAGCCAAGGGGGGGGAGAAGAGACCCAGTACTTC. It encodes CASSQGGGEETQYF.

The chain uses TRBV10-3 and TRBJ2-5; 7 bases match TRBD1. CDR1 is ENHRY and CDR2 is SYGVKD in the germline V gene. After removal of 7 bases from V and 2 bases from J, the junction contained 7 bases not matched to a gene. The CDR3 spans 14 residues. The CDR3: CAIKGTDLQETQYF. CDR3 DNA: TGTGCCATCAAAGGGACAGACCTTCAAGAGACCCAGTACTTC.

The CDR3 nucleotides read TGTGCCAGCAGCGCGCTGACAGACAATGAGCAGTTCTTC. As protein: CASSALTDNEQFF. This chain links TRBV11-2 with TRBJ2-1, with TRBD1 as a possible D gene (5 bases). V was clipped by 5 bases and J by 5 bases, with 10 bases between them. The CDR3 has 13 amino acids. The V gene's germline CDR1 is SGHAT and CDR2 FQNNGV.

V is TRBV4-1 and J is TRBJ1-2; possibly TRBD1 for D (5 bases). Trimming stripped 2 bases from V and 4 bases from J, with 11 bases between. The CDR3 has 14 residues. Germline V gene data show CDR1 as MGHRA and CDR2 as YSYEKL. The CDR3 nucleotides read TGCGCCAGCAGCCAACCTTGGGGGTCCTATGGCTACACCTTC. This codes for CASSQPWGSYGYTF.

This sequence joins TRBV6-5 and TRBJ2-7; a weak D match, TRBD1 (6 bases). Trimming shortened V by 8 bases and J by 5 bases, and 16 bases separated the two germline ends. Germline V gene sequence: CDR1 MNHEY, CDR2 SVGAGI. The CDR3 length is 13 residues. In DNA form, the CDR3 reads TGTGCCAGCGGGTACAACAGGGACCACGAGCAGTACTTC. This translates into CASGYNRDHEQYF.

This clonotype came up a few times. The chain joins TRBV3-1 to TRBJ2-6, with D perhaps TRBD2 (6 bases). V lost 3 bases and J 0 bases, leaving 15 bases between the germline ends. CDR1 and CDR2 from the germline V gene are LGHDT and YNNKEL (reference sequence). The CDR3 totals 18 residues. The CDR3, as DNA: TGTGCCAGCAGCCACGGCTCGGGGGAGTCCTCTGGGGCCAACGTCCTGACTTTC. Its protein is CASSHGSGESSGANVLTF.

This clonotype was counted a few times. The V call is TRBV15, the J call TRBJ2-1; D perhaps matches TRBD1 (6 bases). There are 17 residues in the CDR3. The V gene lost 5 bases and the J gene lost 0 bases, with 17 bases spanning the gap. Looked up from germline, CDR1 is LNHNV and CDR2 is YYDKDF (reference sequence). Written as DNA, the CDR3 is TGTGCCACCAGCGGGAGACAGGACTTTACCTCCTACAATGAGCAGTTCTTC. This encodes CATSGRQDFTSYNEQFF.